This T cell receptor beta chain comes out of a study of shared T cell receptors in the human thymus. The protocol was immunoSEQ multiplex PCR, while the TCRdb copy is restricted to in-frame clones and leaves out a portion. The table lists about 660,000 clones, 70% to 90% of them singletons. This CDR3 is built from 14 residues. Germline-derived CDR1 and CDR2 are SGHRS and YFSETQ. V was clipped by 5 bases and J by 10 bases, with 21 bases between them. The same data also went into a second study, on human thymus T cells. From that second work: The thymus was resected at corrective cardiac surgery.

The clonotype originates from a boy in the first two years of life with a congenital heart defect. The sample consisted of thymocytes. V is TRBV5-1 and J is TRBJ1-2, with a tentative D call TRBD1 (5 bases). CDR3 bases: TGCGCCAGCAGTTCAGCGACAGTGCCCGGGCCCTACACCTTC. It is translated as CASSSATVPGPYTF. The whole variable domain, filled in from reference TRBV5-1 and TRBJ1-2, reads KAGVTQTPRYLIKTRGQQVTLSCSPISGHRSVSWYQQTPGQGLQFLFEYFSETQRNKGNFPGRFSGRQFSNSRSEMNVSTLELGDSALYLCASSSATVPGPYTFGSGTRLTVV.